This T cell receptor (beta chain) was recorded in a study of T cell repertoires in cytomegalovirus infection. Overall study: HLA-B-restricted CMV epitopes that are well studied were used alongside recently identified HLA-C-restricted ones. Public TCR beta signatures provided an indication of both CMV infection and a matching HLA type. The study, taken as a whole, reports: The study found HLA-C-restricted CMV-specific TCR beta clonotypes dominating the ex vivo response. Frequencies of public TCR beta families were cumulated, and this identified carriers of CMV plus the relevant HLA.

V lost 3 bases and J 5 bases, leaving 11 bases between the germline ends. CDR1 is DFQATT, CDR2 SNEGSKA, per germline (reference sequence). This CDR3 contains 14 residues. MiXCR, run by TCRdb on the reads, gives a single entry per CDR3 protein. The top ten hold roughly 12% of the sample, which has roughly 920,000 distinct CDR3 sequences, approximately 33% seen once. With respect to this clonotype: Its target is not known.

Sequenced here: cultured CD8+ T cells from PBMCs, sampled from culture after CMV antigen stimulation. This TCR derives from a human donor in good health (CMV status not recorded). Some clones in this sample may be carry-over from other donors' samples. The chain couples TRBV20-1 to TRBJ1-6, with D perhaps matching TRBD1 (5 bases). CDR3 residues: CSASGRVDNSPLHF. The CDR3 nucleotides read TGCAGTGCTAGCGGCAGGGTAGATAATTCACCCCTCCACTTT.